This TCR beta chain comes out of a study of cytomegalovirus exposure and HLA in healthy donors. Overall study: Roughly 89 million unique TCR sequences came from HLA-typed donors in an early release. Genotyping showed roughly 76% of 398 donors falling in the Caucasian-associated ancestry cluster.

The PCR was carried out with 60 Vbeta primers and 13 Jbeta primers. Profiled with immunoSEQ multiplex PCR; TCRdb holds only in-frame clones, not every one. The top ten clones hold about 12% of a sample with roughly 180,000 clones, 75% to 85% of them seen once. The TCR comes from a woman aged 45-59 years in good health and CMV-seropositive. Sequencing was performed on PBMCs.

CDR3 sequence: CASSLEEAGEQYF. The CDR3 nucleotides are TGTGCCAGCAGCTTAGAAGAAGCCGGAGAGCAGTACTTC. The V gene is TRBV11-3, the J gene TRBJ2-5; D is undetermined. V gave up 0 bases and J gave up 11 bases, with 13 bases separating them. The V gene's germline CDR1 is SGHNT and CDR2 YENEEA. The CDR3 extends over 13 amino acids.